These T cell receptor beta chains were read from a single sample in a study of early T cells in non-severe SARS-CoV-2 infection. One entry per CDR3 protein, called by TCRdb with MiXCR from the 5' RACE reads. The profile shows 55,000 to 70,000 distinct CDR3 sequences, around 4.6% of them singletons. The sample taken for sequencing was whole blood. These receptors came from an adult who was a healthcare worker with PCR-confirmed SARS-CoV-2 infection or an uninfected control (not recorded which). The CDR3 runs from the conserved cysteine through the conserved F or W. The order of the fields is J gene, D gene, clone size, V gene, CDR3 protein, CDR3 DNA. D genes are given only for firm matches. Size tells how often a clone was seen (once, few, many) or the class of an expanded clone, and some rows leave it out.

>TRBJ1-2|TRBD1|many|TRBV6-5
CASSFQTGINYGYTF
TGTGCCAGCAGTTTCCAGACAGGGATAAACTATGGCTACACCTTC
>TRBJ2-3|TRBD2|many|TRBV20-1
CSARGLTSGITDTQYF
TGCAGTGCTAGGGGTTTGACTAGCGGGATCACAGATACGCAGTATTTT
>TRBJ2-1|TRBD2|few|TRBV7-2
CASSLGPGGIYNEQFF
TGTGCCAGCAGCTTAGGGCCGGGAGGGATCTACAATGAGCAGTTCTTC
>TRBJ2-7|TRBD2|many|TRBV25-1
CASSGTSGGPYEQYF
TGTGCCAGCAGTGGAACTAGCGGGGGGCCCTACGAGCAGTACTTC
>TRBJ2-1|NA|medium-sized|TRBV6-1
CASSEGPSSYNEQFF
TGTGCCAGCAGTGAAGGACCGAGCTCCTACAATGAGCAGTTCTTC
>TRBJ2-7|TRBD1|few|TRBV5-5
CASSLEDRGYEQYF
TGTGCCAGCAGCTTGGAGGACAGGGGCTACGAGCAGTACTTC
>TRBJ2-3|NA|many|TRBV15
CATSRDWQGTADTQYF
TGTGCCACCAGCAGAGATTGGCAGGGGACGGCAGATACGCAGTATTTT
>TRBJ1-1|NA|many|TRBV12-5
CASGLDGAGTEAFF
TGTGCTAGTGGTTTGGATGGGGCAGGCACTGAAGCTTTCTTT
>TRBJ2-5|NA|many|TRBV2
CASSEVRGETQYF
TGTGCCAGCAGTGAAGTGAGAGGGGAGACCCAGTACTTC
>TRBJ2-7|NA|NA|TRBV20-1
CSAWGTGGTSYEQYF
TGCAGTGCTTGGGGGACGGGCGGGACCTCCTACGAGCAGTACTTC
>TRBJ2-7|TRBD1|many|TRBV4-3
CASSPRFGQGDYEQYF
TGCGCCAGCAGCCCGAGATTTGGACAGGGTGACTACGAGCAGTACTTC
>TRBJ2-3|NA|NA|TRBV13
CASSPIRKGTGTDTQYF
TGTGCCAGCAGCCCCATCCGGAAAGGGACCGGTACAGATACGCAGTATTTT
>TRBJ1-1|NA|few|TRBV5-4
CASSSPRGESSEAFF
TGTGCCAGCAGCAGTCCGAGAGGGGAGAGTTCTGAAGCTTTCTTT
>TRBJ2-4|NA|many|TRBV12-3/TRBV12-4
CASSLSGASKNIQYF
TGTGCCAGCAGTTTATCGGGGGCAAGCAAAAACATTCAGTACTTC
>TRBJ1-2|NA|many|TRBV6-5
CASSKVQGTGYGYTF
TGTGCCAGCAGTAAAGTACAGGGTACAGGCTATGGCTACACCTTC
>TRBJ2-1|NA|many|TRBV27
CASSPQPKGLNYNEQFF
TGTGCCAGCAGTCCCCAGCCAAAGGGACTCAACTACAATGAGCAGTTCTTC